Following are 11 T cell receptor beta chains from one sample sequenced in a study of blood T cell repertoires in COVID-19. TCRdb's copy holds only in-frame clones and misses some; the assay was immunoSEQ multiplex PCR. The sample has 60,000 to 65,000 clones, 55% to 80% seen once. Sequencing was carried out using peripheral blood. These receptors came from a woman in her 70s with COVID-19, enrolled during active disease.

This clone came up once. The chain links TRBV21-1 to TRBJ1-1; the table calls TRBD1, which could not be checked here. TRBV21-1 represents a pseudogene. The CDR3 has 14 residues. CDR3 in DNA: TGTGCCAGCAGCAATCGGTCAGGAAAAACTGAAGCTTTCTTT. It encodes CASSNRSGKTEAFF.

The chain's CDR3 is CASSPLSTGRNEKLFF. CDR3 coding DNA: TGTGCCAGCTCACCCCTCTCGACAGGGCGTAATGAAAAACTGTTTTTT. J is TRBJ1-4 and V is TRBV18; 7 bases are a match to TRBD1. The ends lost 3 bases at V and 4 bases at J; junction bases unmatched: 8. CDR1 and CDR2 (germline): KGHSH, LQKENI. The CDR3 has 16 amino acids. The entire variable domain, with the rest obtained from reference TRBV18 and TRBJ1-4, is as follows: NAGVMQNPRHLVRRRGQEARLRCSPMKGHSHVYWYRQLPEEGLKFMVYLQKENIIDESGMPKERFSAEFPKEGPSILRIQQVVRGDSAAYFCASSPLSTGRNEKLFFGSGTQLSVL.

This chain joins TRBV11-2 and TRBJ1-1; D call uncertain. Deletions cut 1 base from V and 8 bases from J, with 8 bases between. Germline assignment: CDR1 SGHAT and CDR2 FQNNGV. CDR3 length: 12 amino acids. CDR3 region: CASSLGPGEAFF. Written as DNA, the CDR3 is TGTGCCAGCAGCTTAGGCCCGGGGGAAGCTTTCTTT.

This rearrangement joins TRBV4-2 to TRBJ2-7, with 8 bases lining up with TRBD2. The CDR3 runs 19 residues. Trimming at V came to 0 bases and at J to 6 bases, leaving 19 bases not matched to a gene. In germline, CDR1 is LGHNA, CDR2 YNFKEQ. CDR3 amino acids: CASSQDPASGLWRVVEQYF. The CDR3 DNA reads TGTGCCAGCAGCCAAGATCCGGCTAGCGGGCTTTGGAGGGTTGTCGAGCAGTACTTC.

The chain carries TRBV30 and TRBJ2-2; 7 bases line up with TRBD1. CDR3 length: 15 residues. The J segment lost 6 bases and the V segment lost 3 bases, leaving 10 bases of the junction unmatched. CDR1 GTSNPN and CDR2 SVGIG come from the germline V gene (reference sequence). CDR3 nucleotides: TGTGCCTGGAGCCGGTTGTCAGGGGGAGCCGGGGAGCTGTTTTTT. The encoded protein is CAWSRLSGGAGELFF.

The chain uses TRBV7-2 and TRBJ2-1; D possibly corresponds to TRBD2 (7 bases). Looked up from germline, CDR1 is SGHTA and CDR2 is FQGNSA. V was shortened by 3 bases and J by 7 bases, with 13 bases between the two germline ends. This CDR3 comprises 14 residues. For the CDR3, the DNA is TGTGCCAGCAGCTTCGGGGGGCCGGTAAATGAGCAGTTCTTC. This codes for CASSFGGPVNEQFF.

CDR3 nucleotides: TGCAGCGTTGGGCCCACAGCGGGAGCCAGGGGGACCCAGTACTTC. Translated: CSVGPTAGARGTQYF. The chain carries TRBV29-1 and TRBJ2-5, with 8 bases identical to TRBD2. Trimming took 4 bases from V and 7 from J; bases not matched to a gene: 14. In germline, CDR1 is SQVTM, CDR2 ANQGSEA. There are 15 residues in the CDR3. Based on the CDR3 plus reference TRBV29-1 and TRBJ2-5, the full variable domain is SAVISQKPSRDICQRGTSLTIQCQVDSQVTMMFWYRQQPGQSLTLIATANQGSEATYESGFVIDKFPISRPNLTFSTLTVSNMSPEDSSIYLCSVGPTAGARGTQYFGPGTRLLVL.

This clone was seen a handful of times. The V gene is TRBV7-8, the J gene TRBJ1-6; D may be TRBD1 (6 bases). Germline CDR1 and CDR2: SGHVS and FQNEAQ. Trimming took off 5 bases at V and 3 bases at J, with 11 bases between the two ends. The CDR3 loop spans 15 amino acids. CDR3 sequence reads: CASSILDSYNSPLHF. The CDR3 nucleotides are TGTGCCAGCAGCATTCTGGACAGCTATAATTCACCCCTCCACTTT.

V usage is TRBV4-3 and J usage is TRBJ1-4; D unresolved. Trimming took 1 base from V and 0 from J, leaving 9 bases between them. CDR1 and CDR2 (germline): LGHNA, YSLEER. The CDR3 runs to 16 residues. CDR3: CASSQALSATNEKLFF. The CDR3, as DNA: TGCGCCAGCAGCCAAGCCCTCAGCGCAACTAATGAAAAACTGTTTTTT.

J is TRBJ2-7 and V is TRBV11-2; 12 bases fit TRBD2. CDR3 length: 19 residues. V shed 4 bases, J shed 4 bases, and the junction held 17 bases outside the gene matches. Germline lookup yields CDR1 SGHAT and CDR2 FQNNGV. The CDR3 DNA reads as TGTGCCAGCAGCTATAACCACCCCCTCCTAGCGGGGGGGAAATACGAGCAGTACTTC. It translates to CASSYNHPLLAGGKYEQYF.

This chain uses TRBV7-3 with TRBJ1-6; D not resolved. In germline, CDR1 is SGHTA, CDR2 FQGTGA. Trimming stripped 5 bases from V and 6 bases from J, with 8 bases between. This CDR3 contains 13 residues. The CDR3 loop is CASSQTSNSPLHF. The CDR3 region has the DNA TGTGCCAGCAGCCAAACAAGTAATTCACCCCTCCACTTT.